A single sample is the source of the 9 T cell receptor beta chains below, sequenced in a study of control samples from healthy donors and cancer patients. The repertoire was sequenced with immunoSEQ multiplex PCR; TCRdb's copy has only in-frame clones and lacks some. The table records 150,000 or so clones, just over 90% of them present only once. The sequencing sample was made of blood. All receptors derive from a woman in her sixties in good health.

The CDR3 loop is CASSNRPTTAYNEKLFF. CDR3 nucleotides: TGTGCCAGTAGTAATCGTCCGACGACGGCATATAATGAAAAACTGTTTTTT. The genes are TRBV19 and TRBJ1-4; D remains ambiguous. V dropped 4 bases and J dropped 4 bases, with 19 bases sitting between them. The CDR3 contains 17 residues. The V gene's germline CDR1 is LNHDA and CDR2 SQIVND (reference sequence).

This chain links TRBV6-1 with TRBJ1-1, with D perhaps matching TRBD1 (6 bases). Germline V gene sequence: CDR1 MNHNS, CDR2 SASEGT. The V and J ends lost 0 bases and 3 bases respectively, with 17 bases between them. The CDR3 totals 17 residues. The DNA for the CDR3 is TGTGCCAGCAGTGAAGCGCTTCGGGCAGGGGAATACACTGAAGCTTTCTTT. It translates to CASSEALRAGEYTEAFF.

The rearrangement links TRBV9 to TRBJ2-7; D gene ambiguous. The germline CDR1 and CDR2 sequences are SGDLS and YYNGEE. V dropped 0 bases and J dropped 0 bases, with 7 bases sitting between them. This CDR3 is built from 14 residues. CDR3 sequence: CASSVDPSSYEQYF. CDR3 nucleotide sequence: TGTGCCAGCAGCGTAGACCCCAGCTCCTACGAGCAGTACTTC.

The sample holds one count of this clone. The CDR3 loop is CASSLGETGSSYEQYF. CDR3 sequence (DNA): TGCGCCAGCAGCTTGGGGGAGACAGGGAGCTCCTACGAGCAGTACTTC. The chain is built from TRBV5-1 and TRBJ2-7; 7 nucleotides line up with TRBD1. V lost 0 bases, J lost 0 bases, and 6 bases stayed unmatched. CDR3 length: 16 residues. Germline CDR1 is SGHRS and CDR2 is YFSETQ. The full variable domain, in which reference TRBV5-1 and TRBJ2-7 provide the parts outside the CDR3, is KAGVTQTPRYLIKTRGQQVTLSCSPISGHRSVSWYQQTPGQGLQFLFEYFSETQRNKGNFPGRFSGRQFSNSRSEMNVSTLELGDSALYLCASSLGETGSSYEQYFGPGTRLTVT.

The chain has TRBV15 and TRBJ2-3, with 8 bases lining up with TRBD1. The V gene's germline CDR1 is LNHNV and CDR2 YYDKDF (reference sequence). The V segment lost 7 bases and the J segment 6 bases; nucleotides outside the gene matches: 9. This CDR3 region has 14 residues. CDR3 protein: CATTRTGHGDTQYF. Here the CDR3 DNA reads TGTGCCACCACCAGGACAGGGCACGGTGATACGCAGTATTTT.

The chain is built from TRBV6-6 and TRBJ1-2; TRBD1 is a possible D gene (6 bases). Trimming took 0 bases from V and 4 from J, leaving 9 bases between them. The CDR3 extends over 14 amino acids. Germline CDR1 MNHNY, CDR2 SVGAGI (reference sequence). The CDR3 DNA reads TGTGCCAGCAGTTACTCGGACAGTTCCTATGGCTACACCTTC. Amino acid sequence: CASSYSDSSYGYTF.

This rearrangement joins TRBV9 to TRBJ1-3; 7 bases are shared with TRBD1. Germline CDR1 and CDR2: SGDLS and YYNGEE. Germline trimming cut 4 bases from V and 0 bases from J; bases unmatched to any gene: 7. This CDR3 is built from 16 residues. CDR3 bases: TGTGCCAGCAGCACGGGACAGACGAGCTCTGGAAACACCATATATTTT. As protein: CASSTGQTSSGNTIYF.

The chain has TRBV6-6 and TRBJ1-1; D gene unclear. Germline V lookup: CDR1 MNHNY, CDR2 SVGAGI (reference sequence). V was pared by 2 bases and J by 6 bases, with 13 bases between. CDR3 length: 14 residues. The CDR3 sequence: CASSYASAGPEAFF. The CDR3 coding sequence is TGTGCCAGCAGTTACGCCTCTGCGGGTCCTGAAGCTTTCTTT.

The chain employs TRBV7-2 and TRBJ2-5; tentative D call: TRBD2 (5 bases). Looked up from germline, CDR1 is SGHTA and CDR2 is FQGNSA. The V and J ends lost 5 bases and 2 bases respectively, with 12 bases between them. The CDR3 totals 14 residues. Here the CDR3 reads CASSRGREQETQYF. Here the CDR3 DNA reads TGTGCCAGCAGCCGGGGAAGGGAACAAGAGACCCAGTACTTC.